This TCR beta chain stems from a study of glioma-infiltrating T cells. For the study at large: WHO grade II oligodendrogliomas or astrocytomas, plus non-recurrent WHO grade IV glioblastomas, were sampled. Presurgical dexamethasone in glioma patients lasted six or fewer days.

The germline V gene encodes CDR1 SGHRS and CDR2 YFSETQ. The CDR3 totals 12 residues. After removal of 3 bases from V and 6 bases from J, the junction contained 2 bases not matched to a gene. Using RNA template, CDR3s of TCR alpha and beta were amplified with iRepertoire arm-PCR. A single record per CDR3 protein comes from TCRdb applying MiXCR to the multiplex PCR reads. The sample consists of a few hundred thousand distinct CDR3 sequences, about two fifths of them appearing once. General study findings and limits: Tissue-blood divergence was below expectation in non-neoplastic patients, above in gliomas.

In regard to this clonotype: The target antigen is unknown.

The source is a human donor with low-grade glioma or glioblastoma, undergoing nonglioma brain surgery, or in good health (not recorded which). This chain connects TRBV5-1 to TRBJ1-2; 7 bases map to TRBD1. The specimen was glioma tissue, nonneoplastic brain tissue, or PBMCs (not recorded which). CDR3 DNA: TGCGCCAGCAGCTCGGACAGGCATGGCTACACCTTC. It codes for CASSSDRHGYTF.